This TCR beta chain emerged from a study of blood T cell repertoires in COVID-19. Study summary: The cDNA or gDNA used as material had been derived from T cells, B-cell-depleted T cells, or PBMCs.

Assay: immunoSEQ multiplex PCR; the TCRdb copy retains only in-frame clones and omits some. The sample carries around 280,000 clones, 87% recorded once. Everyone who took part was 18 to 89 years old, and they came from about two dozen US areas. Clinical histories supplied by participants themselves formed the basis of cohort assignment. Germline loops: CDR1 MNHEY, CDR2 SVGEGT. V was cut by 5 bases and J by 4 bases, with 9 bases left in between. The CDR3 consists of 12 residues. This TCR was sampled from a woman in her thirties or forties who had recovered from COVID-19. The chain uses TRBV6-2 or TRBV6-3 and TRBJ2-7; weak D call: TRBD1 (5 bases). The sequenced material came from PBMCs or T cells enriched from blood (not recorded which). Written as DNA, the CDR3 is TGTGCCAGCAGTATAACAGGTTACGAGCAGTACTTC. This encodes CASSITGYEQYF.